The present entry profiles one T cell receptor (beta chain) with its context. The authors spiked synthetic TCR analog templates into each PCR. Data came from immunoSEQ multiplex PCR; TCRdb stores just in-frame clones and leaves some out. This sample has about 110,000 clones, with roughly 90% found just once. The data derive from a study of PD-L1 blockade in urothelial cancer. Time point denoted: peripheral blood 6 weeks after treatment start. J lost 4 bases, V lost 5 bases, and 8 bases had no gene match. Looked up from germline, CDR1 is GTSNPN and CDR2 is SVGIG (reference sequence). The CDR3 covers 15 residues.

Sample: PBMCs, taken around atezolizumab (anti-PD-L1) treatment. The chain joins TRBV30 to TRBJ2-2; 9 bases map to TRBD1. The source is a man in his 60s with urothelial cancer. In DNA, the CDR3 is TGTGCCTGGGGCGGACAGGGGTCTGGCACCGGGGAGCTGTTTTTT. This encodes CAWGGQGSGTGELFF.